The 25 T cell receptor beta chains reported below all come from one sample, sequenced in a study of T cell responses to AZD1222 COVID-19 vaccine. Method: immunoSEQ multiplex PCR; TCRdb's copy keeps in-frame clones and lacks some. This table has 110,000 or so clones, 86% appearing once. Source: peripheral blood, taken on day 0 of AZD1222 vaccination. All receptors come from an adult in good health.

V usage is TRBV20-1 and J usage is TRBJ2-2, with TRBD1 identical over 7 bases. CDR3 length: 14 residues. Germline-derived CDR1 and CDR2 are DFQATT and SNEGSKA (reference sequence). V was pared by 3 bases and J by 1 base, with 2 bases of the junction left unmatched. The DNA of the CDR3 is TGCAGTGCTAGTACAGGGGTGAACACCGGGGAGCTGTTTTTT. Encoded protein: CSASTGVNTGELFF.

The chain recombines TRBV6-5 with TRBJ1-2, with D unclear. Germline CDR1 and CDR2: MNHEY and SVGAGI. V lost 5 bases to trimming and J lost 0 bases, with 7 bases between them. This CDR3 has 13 amino acids. CDR3 nucleotide sequence: TGTGCCAGCAGTCGTGTCCCTAACTATGGCTACACCTTC. Amino acids: CASSRVPNYGYTF.

The chain carries TRBV18 and TRBJ1-2; 8 nucleotides agree with TRBD1. The CDR3 runs to 16 residues. Per germline, CDR1 KGHSH and CDR2 LQKENI. Unmatched junction bases numbered 5, after V lost 2 bases and J lost 0 bases. CDR3 sequence (DNA): TGTGCCAGCTCACCATCCGGGACAGGAGCTAACTATGGCTACACCTTC. It translates to CASSPSGTGANYGYTF.

The J gene is TRBJ1-1, the V gene TRBV30, with D unclear. V was clipped by 3 bases and J by 1 base, with 9 bases between them. Germline V gene lookup returns CDR1 GTSNPN and CDR2 SVGIG (reference sequence). This CDR3 contains 13 residues. CDR3 in amino acids: CAWRRMENTEAFF. CDR3 in DNA: TGTGCCTGGAGGAGGATGGAGAACACTGAAGCTTTCTTT.

In this sample, this clone turned up a few times. The chain uses TRBV7-2 and TRBJ2-1; D possibly corresponds to TRBD2 (6 bases). Looked up from germline, CDR1 is SGHTA and CDR2 is FQGNSA. CDR3 length: 15 amino acids. V was shortened by 1 base and J by 0 bases, with 7 bases between the two germline ends. The CDR3 DNA reads as TGTGCCAGCAGCTTAGACGGGGGCTCCTACAATGAGCAGTTCTTC. The encoded protein is CASSLDGGSYNEQFF.

This clone was observed a single time. The chain combines TRBV7-2 with TRBJ1-2; D is unresolved. This CDR3 has 12 amino acids. Germline V lookup: CDR1 SGHTA, CDR2 FQGNSA. With 2 bases removed from V and 6 bases from J, the gap between germline ends came to 7 bases. CDR3 loop: CASSLNADGYTF. The CDR3, as DNA: TGTGCCAGCAGCTTAAACGCCGATGGCTACACCTTC.

This CDR3 reads CASSLYSPGGGRIKSNQPQHF. The CDR3 DNA sequence: TGTGCCAGCAGTTTATATTCCCCAGGGGGCGGCCGAATTAAAAGCAATCAGCCCCAGCATTTT. The chain uses TRBV27 and TRBJ1-5, with 8 nucleotides matching TRBD1. Trimming at V came to 1 base and at J to 1 base, leaving 18 bases not matched to a gene. The germline V gene encodes CDR1 MNHEY and CDR2 SMNVEV (reference sequence). CDR3 length: 21 residues.

The table lists this clone with a few counts. The chain employs TRBV9 and TRBJ2-7, with 8 nucleotides matching TRBD2. Germline trimming cut 3 bases from V and 7 bases from J; bases unmatched to any gene: 12. Germline V CDR1 and CDR2: SGDLS, YYNGEE. CDR3 length: 15 residues. The DNA of the CDR3 is TGTGCCAGCAGCGCGCGTGCGGGGGGCTCCCGTGAGCAGTACTTC. Amino acid sequence: CASSARAGGSREQYF.

The V gene is TRBV14, the J gene TRBJ2-5, with D maybe TRBD1 (5 bases). CDR3 length: 13 amino acids. Trimming left V 5 bases short and J 1 base short, with 8 bases between. The germline V gene has CDR1 SGHDN and CDR2 FVKESK. DNA of the CDR3: TGTGCCAGCAGCGTCAGGGTCCAAGAGACCCAGTACTTC. It yields the protein CASSVRVQETQYF.

The rearrangement uses TRBV6-1 and TRBJ1-5; no firm D call. Trimming cost V 2 bases and J 1 base, with 3 bases left between them. CDR1 MNHNS and CDR2 SASEGT come from the germline V gene. The CDR3 contains 13 residues. The CDR3 protein is CASSEISNQPQHF. The CDR3 bases are TGTGCCAGCAGTGAAATAAGCAATCAGCCCCAGCATTTT.

This rearrangement joins TRBV5-6 to TRBJ2-1, with 12 bases that match TRBD2. The CDR3 covers 15 residues. V trimming: 0 bases; J trimming: 7 bases; junction bases outside the gene matches: 2. Germline-derived CDR1 and CDR2 are SGHDT and YYEEEE. The CDR3 loop is CASSLASGGVNEQFF. DNA for the CDR3: TGTGCCAGCAGCTTGGCTAGCGGGGGGGTTAATGAGCAGTTCTTC.

The chain links TRBV18 to TRBJ1-5; D unclear. The CDR3 runs to 15 residues. V shed 2 bases and J shed 2 bases, with 10 bases lying between them. Germline loops: CDR1 KGHSH, CDR2 LQKENI. CDR3: CASSPSDFGNQPQHF. The CDR3 DNA sequence: TGTGCCAGCTCACCAAGTGATTTTGGCAATCAGCCCCAGCATTTT.

CDR3 sequence reads: CASSLLGGVQPQHF. CDR3 sequence (DNA): TGTGCCAGCAGCCTCCTCGGGGGGGTGCAGCCCCAGCATTTT. The chain combines TRBV9 with TRBJ1-5; D possibly corresponds to TRBD1 (5 bases). The CDR3 is 14 residues long. Trimming removed 4 bases at V and 7 bases at J, with 15 bases between. Germline values: CDR1 SGDLS, CDR2 YYNGEE.

The CDR3 coding sequence is TGTGCCATCAGTAAGGGCTCGGGGGTGCCGGGCACCGGGGAGCTGTTTTTT. Translation gives CAISKGSGVPGTGELFF. This chain uses TRBV10-3 with TRBJ2-2; tentative D call: TRBD2 (6 bases). Germline V CDR1 and CDR2: ENHRY, SYGVKD. Trimming removed 5 bases at V and 4 bases at J, with 20 bases between. The CDR3 is 17 residues long.

This chain's CDR3 is CASSIKRGQETQYF. The CDR3 DNA sequence: TGTGCCAGTAGTATCAAGCGGGGGCAAGAGACCCAGTACTTC. The chain is built from TRBV19 and TRBJ2-5, with TRBD2 identical over 8 bases. The CDR3 totals 14 residues. J lost 2 bases, V lost 3 bases, and 2 bases had no gene match. CDR1 LNHDA and CDR2 SQIVND come from the germline V gene (reference sequence).

The chain uses TRBV6-1 and TRBJ2-5; TRBD2 agrees at 9 bases. Unmatched junction bases numbered 4, after V lost 1 base and J lost 1 base. The CDR3 covers 16 residues. The germline V gene encodes CDR1 MNHNS and CDR2 SASEGT. CDR3 in amino acids: CASSEGFSGGQETQYF. DNA for the CDR3: TGTGCCAGCAGTGAAGGGTTTAGCGGGGGCCAAGAGACCCAGTACTTC.

CDR3 in DNA: TGTGCCAGCAGCGTTTTCAGGGCAGATACGCAGTATTTT. This codes for CASSVFRADTQYF. The chain combines TRBV9 with TRBJ2-3, with D possibly being TRBD1 (5 bases). Germline-derived CDR1 and CDR2 are SGDLS and YYNGEE. The length of the CDR3 is 13 residues. The germline V and J ends were trimmed by 2 bases and 4 bases, with 8 bases remaining between them. Full variable domain (rest looked up from reference TRBV9 and TRBJ2-3): DSGVTQTPKHLITATGQRVTLRCSPRSGDLSVYWYQQSLDQGLQFLIQYYNGEERAKGNILERFSAQQFPDLHSELNLSSLELGDSALYFCASSVFRADTQYFGPGTRLTVL.

The chain joins TRBV11-2 to TRBJ1-2; weak D call: TRBD1 (6 bases). V was clipped by 4 bases and J by 1 base, with 19 bases between them. Per the germline V gene, CDR1 is SGHAT and CDR2 is FQNNGV. The CDR3 loop spans 17 amino acids. The chain's CDR3 is CASSSLPQGPLNYGYTF. CDR3 coding DNA: TGTGCCAGCAGCTCCCTACCACAGGGACCACTTAACTATGGCTACACCTTC.

The chain combines TRBV15 with TRBJ1-2, with D unclear. Looked up from germline, CDR1 is LNHNV and CDR2 is YYDKDF (reference sequence). This CDR3 comprises 13 residues. Trimming stripped 5 bases from V and 4 bases from J, with 11 bases between. In DNA, the CDR3 is TGTGCCACCAGCCCCCCGGTCTCCTATGGCTACACCTTC. It is translated as CATSPPVSYGYTF.

The gene calls are TRBV6-5 and TRBJ2-7, with a possible D match to TRBD2 (5 bases). The CDR3 has 14 amino acids. The germline V gene has CDR1 MNHEY and CDR2 SVGAGI. Trimming took 9 bases from V and 6 from J, leaving 21 bases between them. CDR3 protein: CASLTGHSGGEQYF. CDR3 DNA sequence: TGTGCCAGTTTAACTGGGCATTCCGGAGGCGAGCAGTACTTC.

The chain recombines TRBV7-6 with TRBJ2-5; 8 bases align to TRBD2. The CDR3 is 16 amino acids. The V segment lost 5 bases and the J segment 3 bases; nucleotides outside the gene matches: 11. Germline V gene lookup returns CDR1 SGHVS and CDR2 FNYEAQ. The CDR3 region is CASSQSSGGGKETQYF. CDR3 nucleotide sequence: TGTGCCAGCAGCCAAAGCTCGGGCGGGGGGAAAGAGACCCAGTACTTC.

This chain joins TRBV4-3 and TRBJ2-1, with 10 bases lining up with TRBD2. This CDR3 is built from 14 residues. The junction had 1 base not matched to a gene; V was cut back by 4 bases and J by 4 bases. The V gene's germline CDR1 is LGHNA and CDR2 YSLEER. The CDR3, as DNA: TGCGCCAGCAGCCGTAGCGGGGGGTACAATGAGCAGTTCTTC. This sequence encodes CASSRSGGYNEQFF.

In DNA, the CDR3 is TGTGCCAGCAGCGTAGTGGGCGGGGCCCTAGATACGCAGTATTTT. This sequence encodes CASSVVGGALDTQYF. The chain joins TRBV9 to TRBJ2-3; the D gene is possibly TRBD2 (6 bases). Germline V gives CDR1 SGDLS, CDR2 YYNGEE. The CDR3 length is 15 residues. V lost 0 bases to trimming and J lost 5 bases, with 13 bases between them.

This sequence joins TRBV13 and TRBJ2-3, with TRBD2 matching 13 bases. The CDR3 totals 17 residues. Germline trimming cut 1 base from V and 0 bases from J; bases unmatched to any gene: 1. Per germline, CDR1 PRHDT and CDR2 FYEKMQ (reference sequence). The CDR3 is CASSLEGLAGSTDTQYF. DNA for the CDR3: TGTGCCAGCAGCTTAGAGGGACTAGCGGGGAGCACAGATACGCAGTATTTT.

This chain links TRBV5-1 with TRBJ1-3, with D possibly matching TRBD1 (6 bases). CDR3 length: 15 residues. Between the trimmed V and J ends, which lost 2 bases and 0 bases, there was a span of 9 bases. Germline V gives CDR1 SGHRS, CDR2 YFSETQ. CDR3 amino acids: CASSFTGISGNTIYF. The DNA of the CDR3 is TGCGCCAGCAGCTTTACAGGGATCTCTGGAAACACCATATATTTT.